Each of the 20 T cell receptor beta chains below was sequenced from the same sample in a study of shared clonotypes between healthy human individuals. Naive CD8 isolation took CD45RO-negative cells positively selected for CCR7 and excluded terminally differentiated effector memory CD45RA+ cells. Data came from immunoSEQ multiplex PCR; TCRdb stores just in-frame clones and leaves some out. The data show some 2,000,000 clones, about 94% seen once. The sequencing input was naive CD8+ T cells sorted from blood. The receptors originated from a man younger than 35 in good health.

CDR3 nucleotide sequence: TGTGCCAGCAACCAGACACCTACCTACGAGCAGTACTTC. Translated: CASNQTPTYEQYF. V gene TRBV28 combines with J gene TRBJ2-7; D gene uncertain. The CDR3 runs 13 residues. The V gene's germline CDR1 is MDHEN and CDR2 SYDVKM. Trimming took 7 bases from V and 2 from J, leaving 12 bases between them.

About this clone itself: The sample holds other DNA sequences that translate to the same CDR3. V is TRBV7-9 and J is TRBJ1-5; 8 nucleotides agree with TRBD1. Trimming cost V 3 bases and J 3 bases; bases outside gene matches: 4. The CDR3 has 15 amino acids. In germline, CDR1 is SEHNR, CDR2 FQNEAQ (reference sequence). CDR3 DNA sequence: TGTGCCAGCAGCTTGTCGACAGGGGACAATCAGCCCCAGCATTTT. Translated: CASSLSTGDNQPQHF.

The CDR3 protein is CASAGQGAANEQFF. In DNA form, the CDR3 reads TGTGCCAGCGCGGGACAGGGGGCGGCCAATGAGCAGTTCTTC. The chain couples TRBV7-9 to TRBJ2-1, with 12 positions matching TRBD1. CDR3 length: 14 residues. Germline V gene lookup returns CDR1 SEHNR and CDR2 FQNEAQ (reference sequence). The V and J ends lost 8 bases and 6 bases, in that order; junction bases with no gene match: 5.

The rearrangement links TRBV11-2 to TRBJ2-7; D unresolved. V was pared by 4 bases and J by 2 bases, with 15 bases between. Germline values: CDR1 SGHAT, CDR2 FQNNGV. CDR3 size: 15 residues. In nucleotides, the CDR3 is TGTGCCAGCAGCTCTAGACTGGGAACCACCTACGAGCAGTACTTC. Residues: CASSSRLGTTYEQYF.

The rearrangement joins TRBV14 to TRBJ2-7, with 7 bases aligning to TRBD1. The CDR3 covers 14 residues. Unmatched junction bases numbered 4, after V lost 1 base and J lost 4 bases. In germline, CDR1 is SGHDN, CDR2 FVKESK. CDR3 bases: TGTGCCAGCAGCCAAGGCTGGGGACAGTACGAGCAGTACTTC. Amino acid sequence: CASSQGWGQYEQYF. Combining the CDR3 with reference TRBV14 and TRBJ2-7 gives the whole variable domain EAGVTQFPSHSVIEKGQTVTLRCDPISGHDNLYWYRRVMGKEIKFLLHFVKESKQDESGMPNNRFLAERTGGTYSTLKVQPAELEDSGVYFCASSQGWGQYEQYFGPGTRLTVT.

V and J are TRBV5-4 and TRBJ2-1; 10 bases match TRBD1. Trimming at V came to 5 bases and at J to 15 bases, leaving 8 bases not matched to a gene. The germline V gene has CDR1 SGHNT and CDR2 YYREEE (reference sequence). The CDR3 has 12 residues. CDR3 nucleotides: TGTGCCAGCAGACGGGACAGGGGTGAGGCGTTCTTC. Amino acid sequence: CASRRDRGEAFF.

This clone was counted a single time. The chain couples TRBV5-6 to TRBJ2-7; D gene ambiguous. Trimming took off 4 bases at V and 0 bases at J, with 11 bases between the two ends. Looked up from germline, CDR1 is SGHDT and CDR2 is YYEEEE. This CDR3 region has 14 residues. This CDR3 is CASSSRTDSYEQYF. For the CDR3, the DNA is TGTGCCAGCAGCAGCCGGACGGACTCCTACGAGCAGTACTTC. The variable domain in full, with the rest retrieved from reference TRBV5-6 and TRBJ2-7, is DAGVTQSPTHLIKTRGQQVTLRCSPKSGHDTVSWYQQALGQGPQFIFQYYEEEERQRGNFPDRFSGHQFPNYSSELNVNALLLGDSALYLCASSSRTDSYEQYFGPGTRLTVT.

V usage is TRBV4-1 and J usage is TRBJ1-4; 9 bases agree with TRBD1. Trimming at V came to 2 bases and at J to 3 bases, leaving 4 bases not matched to a gene. The CDR3 is made up of 16 amino acids. The germline V gene encodes CDR1 MGHRA and CDR2 YSYEKL. The CDR3 nucleotides read TGCGCCAGCAGCCAATGGGACAGGGCCCCTAATGAAAAACTGTTTTTT. Its protein product is CASSQWDRAPNEKLFF.

This chain connects TRBV5-6 to TRBJ1-1; D is unclear. This CDR3 contains 15 residues. The germline V gene encodes CDR1 SGHDT and CDR2 YYEEEE. V lost 1 base, J lost 1 base, and 11 bases lay in between. The CDR3 region has the DNA TGTGCCAGCAGCTTGATTGACGGGCCGAACACTGAAGCTTTCTTT. Protein sequence: CASSLIDGPNTEAFF.

The table lists this clone with a count of one. The sample contains more than one DNA sequence encoding this CDR3. The chain couples TRBV6-6 to TRBJ1-3; tentatively, D is TRBD1 (5 bases). Trimming removed 2 bases at V and 0 bases at J, with 5 bases between. Germline lookup yields CDR1 MNHNY and CDR2 SVGAGI (reference sequence). This CDR3 spans 14 amino acids. Written as DNA, the CDR3 is TGTGCCAGCAGTTACGGGGGCTCTGGAAACACCATATATTTT. Protein product: CASSYGGSGNTIYF.

This clone was picked up one time. The rearrangement links TRBV6-4 to TRBJ2-7; 9 bases agree with TRBD1. Germline V gene lookup returns CDR1 MRHNA and CDR2 SNTAGT. The CDR3 sequence is 15 residues long. The J segment lost 2 bases and the V segment lost 3 bases, leaving 5 bases of the junction unmatched. CDR3 DNA sequence: TGTGCCAGCAGTGAGCACAGGGGGCTGGCCTACGAGCAGTACTTC. The encoded protein is CASSEHRGLAYEQYF.

This chain links TRBV7-2 with TRBJ2-3; TRBD2 aligns across 12 bases. This CDR3 has 15 amino acids. Looked up from germline, CDR1 is SGHTA and CDR2 is FQGNSA. Trimming took 5 bases from V and 11 from J; bases not matched to a gene: 11. CDR3 coding DNA: TGTGCCAGCAGCCAGAGGACTAGCGGGGAAGGGGGGCAGTATTTT. Its translation: CASSQRTSGEGGQYF.

A remark on this clone: The same CDR3 arises from other DNA sequences in this sample as well. The genes are TRBV19 and TRBJ2-7; D uncertain. The CDR3 is 13 residues long. In germline, CDR1 is LNHDA, CDR2 SQIVND (reference sequence). The germline V and J ends were trimmed by 3 bases and 3 bases, with 9 bases remaining between them. The CDR3 protein is CASSIQVSYEQYF. CDR3 DNA sequence: TGTGCCAGTAGTATTCAGGTCAGCTACGAGCAGTACTTC.

V gene TRBV30 combines with J gene TRBJ2-5; 10 positions agree with TRBD1. J lost 3 bases, V lost 5 bases, and 9 bases had no gene match. From germline, CDR1 is GTSNPN and CDR2 SVGIG (reference sequence). This CDR3 contains 15 residues. The CDR3 DNA sequence: TGTGCCTGGGTGGGGACAGGGGAGGAAGAAGAGACCCAGTACTTC. Its translation: CAWVGTGEEEETQYF.

To note about this clone: Additional DNA sequences in this sample encode the identical CDR3. V and J are TRBV30 and TRBJ1-6; TRBD1 matches 10 bases. With 2 bases clipped from V and 7 bases from J, the junction kept 2 bases outside the gene matches. CDR1 and CDR2 from the germline V gene are GTSNPN and SVGIG (reference sequence). The CDR3 contains 14 residues. The CDR3 DNA is TGTGCCTGGAGTAGGACAGGGGGGAATTCACCCCTCCACTTT. As protein: CAWSRTGGNSPLHF.

The chain recombines TRBV10-3 with TRBJ2-3, with D possibly being TRBD2 (6 bases). The ends were cut back, 2 bases at V and 2 bases at J, with 11 bases in the middle. The CDR3 has 15 residues. The germline CDR1 and CDR2 sequences are ENHRY and SYGVKD. The CDR3 region is CAISERIADTDTQYF. For the CDR3, the DNA is TGTGCCATCAGTGAGAGGATAGCGGACACAGATACGCAGTATTTT.

This chain links TRBV25-1 with TRBJ2-7; 8 nucleotides agree with TRBD2. J gave up 4 bases and V 3 bases, and 11 bases lay outside the gene matches. CDR3 length equals 16 residues. Looked up from germline, CDR1 is MGHDK and CDR2 is SYGVNS. CDR3 sequence: CASSEGFSGNQYEQYF. CDR3 in DNA: TGTGCCAGCAGTGAGGGATTTAGCGGGAACCAGTACGAGCAGTACTTC.

V gene TRBV10-2 combines with J gene TRBJ2-3; 11 nucleotides match TRBD2. This CDR3 is 15 amino acids long. Germline-derived CDR1 and CDR2 are WSHSY and SAAADI. With 6 bases clipped from V and 5 bases from J, the junction kept 7 bases outside the gene matches. CDR3 coding DNA: TGCGCCAGCAGACCGACTAGCGGGGAAGAAGATACGCAGTATTTT. It codes for CASRPTSGEEDTQYF.

This clone showed up just once. In nucleotides, the CDR3 is TGCGCCAGCAGCGTAGACCCCCCGGGAGTCTCCTCCTACGAGCAGTACTTC. Translated: CASSVDPPGVSSYEQYF. V gene TRBV4-3 combines with J gene TRBJ2-7; perhaps TRBD2 as D (6 bases). CDR3 length equals 17 residues. Between the trimmed V and J ends, which lost 5 bases and 0 bases, there was a span of 20 bases. From germline, CDR1 is LGHNA and CDR2 YSLEER.

This clone was picked up a small number of times. This sample includes further DNA sequences coding for the same CDR3. This chain connects TRBV4-1 to TRBJ2-7; D is unclear. In germline, CDR1 is MGHRA, CDR2 YSYEKL. This CDR3 contains 13 residues. V dropped 0 bases and J dropped 1 base, with 4 bases sitting between them. CDR3 DNA sequence: TGCGCCAGCAGCCAAGAGGGTTCCTACGAGCAGTACTTC. As protein: CASSQEGSYEQYF.